These 14 T cell receptor beta chains were all obtained from the same sample, sequenced in a study of T cell repertoires in cytomegalovirus infection. MiXCR, applied by TCRdb to the reads, yields one record per CDR3 protein. There are 300,000 to 450,000 distinct CDR3 sequences in the sample; about a sixth occur only once, and 7.5% to 9% lies in the top ten. The sequenced sample consisted of PBMCs. The origin of the receptors is a human donor in good health (CMV status not recorded). Some clones in this sample may be carry-over from other donors' samples.

The table lists this clonotype with a few counts. J is TRBJ1-1 and V is TRBV19; 8 bases are shared with TRBD1. The CDR3 covers 15 residues. V trimming: 5 bases; J trimming: 3 bases; junction bases outside the gene matches: 8. CDR1 is LNHDA, CDR2 SQIVND, per germline (reference sequence). The CDR3 is CASSLLDRDDTEAFF. In DNA form, the CDR3 reads TGTGCCAGTAGTCTGCTGGACAGGGACGACACTGAAGCTTTCTTT.

The chain uses TRBV3-1 and TRBJ2-1; 14 bases fit TRBD2. After removal of 0 bases from V and 4 bases from J, the junction contained 5 bases not matched to a gene. CDR1 and CDR2 from the germline V gene are LGHDT and YNNKEL (reference sequence). The CDR3 is 18 amino acids. The CDR3 DNA is TGTGCCAGCAGCCAAGATGGACTAGCGGGAGGAGGGTACAATGAGCAGTTCTTC. This translates into CASSQDGLAGGGYNEQFF.

The J gene is TRBJ2-4, the V gene TRBV6-2 or TRBV6-3, with unresolved D. Germline assignment: CDR1 MNHEY and CDR2 SVGEGT. The V and J ends lost 4 bases and 1 base respectively, with 26 bases between them. This CDR3 is built from 20 residues. This CDR3 reads CASSSNFKGTQSGAKNIQYF. The CDR3 DNA is TGTGCCAGCAGTTCTAACTTCAAGGGTACGCAAAGTGGGGCCAAAAACATTCAGTACTTC.

This clonotype has only a few counts. The chain carries TRBV7-2 and TRBJ1-1; 8 bases line up with TRBD1. V shed 2 bases, J shed 5 bases, and the junction held 7 bases outside the gene matches. Germline V gene lookup returns CDR1 SGHTA and CDR2 FQGNSA. The CDR3 runs to 15 residues. Written as DNA, the CDR3 is TGTGCCAGCAGCTTACACCAGGGGGCGGGGACTGAAGCTTTCTTT. Amino acid sequence: CASSLHQGAGTEAFF.

The table lists this clonotype with many counts. The chain has TRBV7-4 and TRBJ2-7; no reliable D call. The CDR3 loop spans 13 amino acids. Germline V gives CDR1 SGHVT, CDR2 SQSDAQ. The V and J ends lost 7 bases and 5 bases respectively, with 15 bases between them. The CDR3 DNA follows: TGTGCCAGCATCCACGGTTCGGTTGACGAGCAGTACTTC. It encodes CASIHGSVDEQYF.

This clonotype appeared many times. The chain carries TRBV12-3 or TRBV12-4 and TRBJ2-7, with TRBD1 as a possible D gene (6 bases). Deletions cut 6 bases from V and 8 bases from J, with 17 bases between. This CDR3 has 13 amino acids. CDR3 in amino acids: CASSPGTPMQQYF. CDR3 nucleotide sequence: TGTGCCAGCAGCCCAGGGACACCGATGCAGCAGTACTTC.

The CDR3 sequence: CSVEGGTETYNEQFF. In DNA, the CDR3 is TGCAGCGTTGAAGGGGGGACAGAAACCTACAATGAGCAGTTCTTC. This sequence joins TRBV29-1 and TRBJ2-1, with TRBD1 matching 7 bases. The CDR3 loop spans 15 amino acids. CDR1 is SQVTM, CDR2 ANQGSEA, per germline. The ends lost 1 base at V and 2 bases at J; junction bases unmatched: 5.

This rearrangement joins TRBV20-1 to TRBJ2-3, with 8 nucleotides matching TRBD2. V was pared by 6 bases and J by 6 bases, with 17 bases of the junction left unmatched. Germline V gene sequence: CDR1 DFQATT, CDR2 SNEGSKA (reference sequence). The CDR3 is 16 amino acids. The CDR3 DNA sequence: TGCAGTGCCCAGCCCTTTGGGGAACTAGCGGAGGATACGCAGTATTTT. It encodes CSAQPFGELAEDTQYF.

This clonotype has a count of ten or more. The rearrangement links TRBV7-2 to TRBJ2-7; TRBD2 agrees at 9 bases. Germline CDR1 SGHTA, CDR2 FQGNSA. J gave up 9 bases and V 4 bases, and 10 bases lay outside the gene matches. The CDR3 covers 14 residues. The CDR3 here is CASSSSGESPGQYF. CDR3 sequence (DNA): TGTGCCAGCAGCTCTAGCGGGGAGTCGCCAGGGCAGTACTTC.

The CDR3 nucleotides read TGCAGTGCTAGAGGTCGAGTCCTAGGAGCTTTCTTT. It translates to CSARGRVLGAFF. V and J are TRBV20-1 and TRBJ1-1, with no clear D. This CDR3 contains 12 residues. V gave up 1 base and J gave up 10 bases, with 13 bases separating them. The germline gives CDR1 DFQATT, CDR2 SNEGSKA (reference sequence).

This clonotype was found many times. The chain carries TRBV7-2 and TRBJ2-4; 13 bases align to TRBD2. This CDR3 comprises 15 residues. Trimming at V came to 0 bases and at J to 10 bases, leaving 3 bases not matched to a gene. Germline-derived CDR1 and CDR2 are SGHTA and FQGNSA. CDR3 in amino acids: CASSLATSGGFIQYF. The DNA of the CDR3 is TGTGCCAGCAGCTTAGCGACTAGCGGGGGGTTTATTCAGTACTTC.

This clonotype showed up many times. The chain links TRBV7-9 to TRBJ2-3; tentative D call: TRBD1 (6 bases). The CDR3 is 15 residues long. Per germline, CDR1 SEHNR and CDR2 FQNEAQ (reference sequence). V shed 5 bases and J shed 2 bases, with 14 bases lying between them. The CDR3 nucleotides read TGTGCCAGCAGCGCGGACAGCGGTAACACAGATACGCAGTATTTT. Its protein is CASSADSGNTDTQYF.

A few counts support this clonotype. V is TRBV7-9 and J is TRBJ1-2; D ambiguous. CDR3 length equals 15 residues. The V gene's germline CDR1 is SEHNR and CDR2 FQNEAQ (reference sequence). Trimming stripped 4 bases from V and 3 bases from J, with 15 bases between. CDR3 protein: CASSSRLEPDYGYTF. In DNA, the CDR3 is TGTGCCAGCAGCTCTCGGCTTGAGCCTGACTATGGCTACACCTTC.

The chain recombines TRBV7-9 with TRBJ2-7, with D perhaps assigned TRBD1 or TRBD2 (7 bases each). The CDR3 runs to 16 residues. CDR1 and CDR2 from the germline V gene are SEHNR and FQNEAQ (reference sequence). V gave up 5 bases and J gave up 4 bases, with 21 bases separating them. The CDR3 region is CASSTGRGRGIYEQYF. The CDR3 nucleotides are TGTGCCAGCAGCACGGGGAGGGGCAGGGGGATTTACGAGCAGTACTTC.